These T cell receptor beta chains were read from a single sample in a study of regulatory dendritic cells for organ transplantation. Profiled with immunoSEQ multiplex PCR; TCRdb holds only in-frame clones, not every one. Among fewer than 5,000 clones listed, less than 80% were seen once. Their antigens remain unidentified. Sequenced material: memory CD8+ T cells from blood cultured with dendritic cells. All receptors come from a human donor in good health. CDR3s include the opening cysteine and the closing phenylalanine or tryptophan. D genes are given only for firm matches. For some rows the clone size is stated as once, few or many, or as a class when expanded; others skip it.

V	D	J	size	CDR3	DNA
TRBV29-1	NA	TRBJ2-1	NA	CSVVGDTSYNEQFF	TGCAGCGTTGTAGGGGACACCTCCTACAATGAGCAGTTCTTC
TRBV11-1	NA	TRBJ2-7	NA	CASSSGQNLYEQYF	TGTGCCAGCAGCTCCGGACAGAACCTTTACGAGCAGTACTTC
TRBV4-1	TRBD2	TRBJ2-5	NA	CASRRTSGSQQETQYF	TGCGCCAGCAGACGGACTAGCGGGAGCCAACAAGAGACCCAGTACTTC
TRBV2	TRBD1	TRBJ2-7	NA	CASNPPGQGIHEQYF	TGTGCCAGCAACCCTCCGGGACAGGGTATCCACGAGCAGTACTTC
TRBV6-1	NA	TRBJ2-5	NA	CASSEDQGIQETQYF	TGTGCCAGCAGTGAAGATCAGGGTATACAAGAGACCCAGTACTTC
TRBV13	NA	TRBJ2-7	NA	CASSLEGVPYEQYF	TGTGCCAGCAGCTTAGAAGGGGTCCCCTACGAGCAGTACTTC
TRBV9	TRBD1	TRBJ2-7	NA	CASSPKRDSDAYEQYF	TGTGCCAGCAGCCCCAAACGGGACAGCGACGCCTACGAGCAGTACTTC
TRBV4-3	NA	TRBJ2-5	NA	CASSQTTGGVETQYF	TGCGCCAGCAGCCAGACGACCGGGGGAGTGGAGACCCAGTACTTC
TRBV27	TRBD1	TRBJ1-2	NA	CASSLTPPRQGRHGYTF	TGTGCCAGCAGTTTAACCCCTCCCAGACAGGGTCGGCATGGCTACACCTTC
TRBV4-3	NA	TRBJ2-2	NA	CASSQAPGTFRNGELFF	TGCGCCAGCAGCCAAGCTCCCGGGACATTTCGTAACGGGGAGCTGTTTTTT
TRBV7-2	NA	TRBJ2-7	once	CASSSYYEQYF	TGTGCCAGCAGCTCCTATTACGAGCAGTACTTC
TRBV7-2	NA	TRBJ2-5	NA	CASSGVGRQETQYF	TGTGCCAGCAGCGGGGTGGGCAGACAAGAGACCCAGTACTTC
TRBV7-9	NA	TRBJ1-1	NA	CASSLGNSLTEAFF	TGTGCCAGCAGCTTAGGAAACAGCCTCACTGAAGCTTTCTTT
TRBV11-2	NA	TRBJ2-7	NA	CASNQYAGLGYEQYF	TGTGCCAGCAACCAGTATGCAGGTCTCGGCTACGAGCAGTACTTC
TRBV5-4	NA	TRBJ2-4	few	CASSWDRGLANIQYF	TGTGCCAGCAGCTGGGACAGGGGACTAGCTAACATTCAGTACTTC
TRBV6-4	TRBD2	TRBJ2-1	NA	CASSEASGSYNEQFF	TGTGCCAGCAGTGAGGCTAGCGGGTCCTACAATGAGCAGTTCTTC
TRBV7-8	NA	TRBJ2-4	NA	CASSFGDLAKNIQYF	TGTGCCAGCAGCTTCGGGGACCTAGCCAAAAACATTCAGTACTTC
TRBV30	TRBD1	TRBJ1-5	few	CAWSVRDRSVGGNQPQHF	TGTGCCTGGAGTGTAAGGGACAGGTCGGTCGGAGGCAATCAGCCCCAGCATTTT
TRBV5-6	NA	TRBJ2-7	NA	CASSPQGRTYEQYF	TGTGCCAGCAGCCCACAGGGACGGACCTACGAGCAGTACTTC
TRBV7-2	NA	TRBJ1-5	few	CASSLLGNSNQPQHF	TGTGCCAGCAGCTTATTAGGGAATAGCAATCAGCCCCAGCATTTT
TRBV6-4	NA	TRBJ1-2	few	CASSVNQGYGYTF	TGTGCCAGCAGTGTAAATCAGGGGTATGGCTACACCTTC
TRBV5-4	TRBD1	TRBJ1-2	NA	CASSAIDRGNYGYTF	TGTGCCAGCAGCGCCATTGACAGGGGGAACTATGGCTACACCTTC
TRBV4-3	NA	TRBJ1-2	NA	CASSQVQNNYGYTF	TGCGCCAGCAGCCAAGTCCAGAATAACTATGGCTACACCTTC
TRBV19	TRBD1	TRBJ1-2	NA	CASSPSSGTGYGYTF	TGTGCCAGTAGTCCGTCTTCCGGGACAGGCTATGGCTACACCTTC
TRBV4-2	NA	TRBJ2-7	NA	CASSQDWPITSYEQYF	TGTGCCAGCAGCCAAGACTGGCCCATCACCTCCTACGAGCAGTACTTC
TRBV9	NA	TRBJ2-3	NA	CASSVGVSGTDTQYF	TGTGCCAGCAGCGTAGGGGTAAGCGGCACAGATACGCAGTATTTT
TRBV6-4	NA	TRBJ2-1	NA	CASSDAAGDRGNEQFF	TGTGCCAGCAGTGACGCAGCAGGCGACCGTGGCAATGAGCAGTTCTTC
TRBV18	NA	TRBJ1-6	NA	CASSRTAENSPLHF	TGTGCCAGCTCACGGACAGCTGAGAATTCACCCCTCCACTTT
TRBV7-9	NA	TRBJ2-7	NA	CASSPGGAYEQYF	TGTGCCAGCAGTCCTGGCGGGGCCTACGAGCAGTACTTC
TRBV4-1	TRBD1	TRBJ1-5	medium-sized	CASSSKQGASNQPQHF	TGCGCCAGCAGCTCGAAGCAGGGGGCCAGCAATCAGCCCCAGCATTTT
TRBV28	TRBD2	TRBJ2-1	NA	CASRGMSLAGVRSYNEQFF	TGTGCCAGCAGGGGGATGTCGCTAGCGGGAGTGAGGTCCTACAATGAGCAGTTCTTC
TRBV1	NA	TRBJ2-7	few	CTSSHPRDRGWEQYF	TGCACCAGCAGCCACCCCCGGGACAGGGGATGGGAGCAGTACTTC
TRBV6-5	NA	TRBJ2-7	hyperexpanded	CASSLTISYEQYF	TGTGCCAGCAGCCTTACCATATCGTACGAGCAGTACTTC
TRBV7-8	NA	TRBJ1-1	few	CASSPAWNQNTEAFF	TGTGCCAGCAGCCCGGCGTGGAACCAGAACACTGAAGCTTTCTTT
TRBV6-5	NA	TRBJ2-7	NA	CASDLTISYEQYF	TGTGCCAGCGACCTTACCATATCGTACGAGCAGTACTTC
TRBV7-9	NA	TRBJ2-1	NA	CASSLTGALNNEQFF	TGTGCCAGCAGCTTAACCGGGGCTCTAAACAATGAGCAGTTCTTC
TRBV6-1	TRBD1	TRBJ2-7	NA	CASSEGTGGSYEQYF	TGTGCCAGCAGTGAAGGGACAGGGGGCTCCTACGAGCAGTACTTC
TRBV7-2	NA	TRBJ2-1	NA	CASSLDGPLDEQFF	TGTGCCAGCAGCTTAGATGGACCCTTAGATGAGCAGTTCTTC
TRBV9	NA	TRBJ1-1	NA	CASSVGTGNTEAFF	TGTGCCAGCAGCGTAGGCACGGGGAACACTGAAGCTTTCTTT
TRBV7-2	TRBD2	TRBJ2-2	NA	CASSLVPGLANTGELFF	TGTGCCAGCAGCTTAGTTCCGGGACTAGCGAACACCGGGGAGCTGTTTTTT
TRBV9	TRBD2	TRBJ2-7	few	CASSVSGKMDEQYF	TGTGCCAGCAGCGTAAGCGGGAAAATGGACGAGCAGTACTTC
TRBV5-1	NA	TRBJ2-7	NA	CASSLADPYEQYF	TGCGCCAGCAGCTTGGCCGATCCTTACGAGCAGTACTTC
TRBV15	NA	TRBJ2-5	NA	CATSARQRYQETQYF	TGTGCCACCAGCGCTCGACAGCGGTACCAAGAGACCCAGTACTTC
TRBV7-2	NA	TRBJ1-3	NA	CASSLTVQYGNTIYF	TGTGCCAGCAGCCTGACAGTACAATATGGAAACACCATATATTTT
TRBV4-1	NA	TRBJ2-7	NA	CASSQWGAENEQYF	TGCGCCAGCAGCCAATGGGGGGCAGAGAACGAGCAGTACTTC
TRBV19	NA	TRBJ2-1	NA	CASSSQGTSYNEQFF	TGTGCCAGTAGTTCTCAGGGAACCTCCTACAATGAGCAGTTCTTC
TRBV19	TRBD1	TRBJ1-2	NA	CASTSGQDPDHYGYTF	TGTGCCAGTACCTCCGGACAGGACCCAGATCACTATGGCTACACCTTC
TRBV4-1	TRBD1	TRBJ1-6	NA	CASSPYDRGDSPLHF	TGCGCCAGCAGCCCGTATGACAGGGGAGACTCACCCCTCCACTTT
TRBV6-6	TRBD2	TRBJ2-7	NA	CASSPGLAGPYEQYF	TGTGCCAGCAGTCCCGGACTAGCGGGTCCCTACGAGCAGTACTTC
TRBV9	NA	TRBJ2-5	NA	CASSSPAQETQYF	TGTGCCAGCAGCTCCCCGGCTCAAGAGACCCAGTACTTC
TRBV5-4	NA	TRBJ1-5	NA	CASSFWGSNQPQHF	TGTGCCAGCAGCTTTTGGGGTAGCAATCAGCCCCAGCATTTT